Sequencing of this TCR beta chain was carried out in a study of blood T cell repertoires in COVID-19. Overall study: Samples representing acute and convalescent COVID-19 were sourced from the United States, Italy and Spain.

Germline CDR1 is LGHNA and CDR2 is YSLEER. The CDR3 consists of 15 residues. Trimming took off 0 bases at V and 4 bases at J, with 9 bases between the two ends. Method: immunoSEQ multiplex PCR; TCRdb's copy keeps in-frame clones and lacks some. Here the sample spans just over 650,000 clones, 80% to 90% being singletons. V gene TRBV4-3 combines with J gene TRBJ2-2; TRBD1 is a possible D gene (6 bases). This sequence was found in a woman aged 18-29 years with acute or convalescent COVID-19. Sequencing used peripheral blood. CDR3 residues: CASSQDRRGTGELFF. The CDR3, as DNA: TGCGCCAGCAGCCAAGATCGCAGGGGCACCGGGGAGCTGTTTTTT.